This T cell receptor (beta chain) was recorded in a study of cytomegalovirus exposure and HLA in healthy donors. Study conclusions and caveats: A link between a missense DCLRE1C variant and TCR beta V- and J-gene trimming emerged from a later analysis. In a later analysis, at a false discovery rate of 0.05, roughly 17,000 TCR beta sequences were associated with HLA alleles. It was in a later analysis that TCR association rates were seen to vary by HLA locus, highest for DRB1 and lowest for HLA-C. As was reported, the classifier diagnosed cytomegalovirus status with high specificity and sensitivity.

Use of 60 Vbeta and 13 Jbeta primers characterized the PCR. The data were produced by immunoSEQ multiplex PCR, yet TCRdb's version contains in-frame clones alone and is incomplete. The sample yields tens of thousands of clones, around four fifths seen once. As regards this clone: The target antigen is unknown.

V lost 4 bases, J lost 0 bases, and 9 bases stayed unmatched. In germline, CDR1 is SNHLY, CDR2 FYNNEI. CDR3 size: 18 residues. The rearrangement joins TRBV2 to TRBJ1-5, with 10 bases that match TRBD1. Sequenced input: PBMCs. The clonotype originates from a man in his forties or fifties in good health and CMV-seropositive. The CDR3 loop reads CASSGRDRGPYSNQPQHF. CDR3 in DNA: TGTGCCAGCAGTGGCCGGGACAGGGGACCCTATAGCAATCAGCCCCAGCATTTT.